These 32 T cell receptor beta chains came from one sample sequenced in a study of T cell changes during pregnancy in multiple sclerosis. This table comes from immunoSEQ multiplex PCR, and its TCRdb copy is limited to in-frame clones, with some not included. Of about 60,000 clones in the sample, 80% to 95% were seen once. The sample in question was peripheral blood, obtained in the first trimester of pregnancy. These receptors all stem from a female donor with multiple sclerosis, enrolled in a pregnancy study.

The rearrangement links TRBV6-5 to TRBJ1-2, with TRBD1 matching over 7 bases. V dropped 6 bases and J dropped 4; count of bases not matched to a gene: 2. The CDR3 is 12 residues long. The V gene's germline CDR1 is MNHEY and CDR2 SVGAGI. The CDR3 region is CASRRTGYGYTF. CDR3 bases: TGTGCCAGCAGACGGACAGGCTATGGCTACACCTTC.

The rearrangement joins TRBV4-1 to TRBJ1-1, with D possibly matching TRBD1 (5 bases). V was pared by 4 bases and J by 1 base, with 19 bases between. There are 17 residues in the CDR3. The germline gives CDR1 MGHRA, CDR2 YSYEKL. CDR3 region: CASSRTEQAMGNTEAFF. CDR3 nucleotides: TGCGCCAGCAGCCGTACCGAACAGGCCATGGGGAACACTGAAGCTTTCTTT.

V and J are TRBV4-2 and TRBJ1-1; possibly TRBD1 for D (5 bases). V was trimmed by 5 bases and J by 4 bases, leaving 23 bases between them. This CDR3 comprises 17 residues. Germline V gene sequence: CDR1 LGHNA, CDR2 YNFKEQ. CDR3 coding DNA: TGTGCCAGCAGCTTTGAGGGGAGGACGGGGACTGGCACTGAAGCTTTCTTT. Its translation is CASSFEGRTGTGTEAFF.

The chain carries TRBV6-1 and TRBJ2-3, with TRBD2 matching over 7 bases. Germline V lookup: CDR1 MNHNS, CDR2 SASEGT. The CDR3 extends over 15 amino acids. The trim removed 4 bases at V and 2 bases at J, leaving 6 bases unmatched. The CDR3 loop reads CASSALAATTDTQYF. The DNA of the CDR3 is TGTGCCAGCAGTGCCCTAGCGGCCACCACAGATACGCAGTATTTT.

The rearrangement links TRBV6-5 to TRBJ1-3, with unresolved D. V was pared by 6 bases and J by 1 base, with 7 bases between. Germline CDR1 MNHEY, CDR2 SVGAGI. There are 13 residues in the CDR3. CDR3 sequence: CASRRLSGNTIYF. For the CDR3, the DNA is TGTGCCAGCAGGAGGCTGTCTGGAAACACCATATATTTT.

The chain uses TRBV11-2 and TRBJ2-1; TRBD2 matches 15 bases. V lost 4 bases, J lost 8 bases, and 12 bases stayed unmatched. CDR1 SGHAT and CDR2 FQNNGV come from the germline V gene. CDR3 length equals 18 residues. In DNA form, the CDR3 reads TGTGCCAGCAGCTCAACCCATGGACTAGCGGGGGGGGGCGATGAGCAGTTCTTC. It translates to CASSSTHGLAGGGDEQFF.

The V call is TRBV4-3, the J call TRBJ1-2; the D is unclear. CDR3 length: 15 residues. CDR1 and CDR2 from the germline V gene are LGHNA and YSLEER. V shed 1 base and J shed 8 bases, with 17 bases lying between them. The CDR3 sequence is CASSQVADWGGGYTF. CDR3 nucleotides: TGCGCCAGCAGCCAAGTAGCGGATTGGGGAGGCGGCTACACCTTC.

This clone is a singleton in its sample. CDR3 residues: CASSRGGGLNEQFF. The CDR3 DNA sequence: TGTGCCAGCAGCCGTGGAGGAGGCCTCAATGAGCAGTTCTTC. The chain has TRBV7-9 and TRBJ2-1, with a tentative D call TRBD2 (5 bases). Germline assignment: CDR1 SEHNR and CDR2 FQNEAQ (reference sequence). The CDR3 loop spans 14 amino acids. V was pared by 5 bases and J by 6 bases, with 14 bases between.

The rearrangement uses TRBV5-1 and TRBJ2-2; D gene uncertain. Germline V lookup: CDR1 SGHRS, CDR2 YFSETQ. The V gene lost 0 bases and the J gene lost 2 bases, with 5 bases spanning the gap. This CDR3 has 14 amino acids. This chain's CDR3 is CASSLVSNTGELFF. CDR3 in DNA: TGCGCCAGCAGCTTGGTTAGCAACACCGGGGAGCTGTTTTTT.

The rearrangement links TRBV7-8 to TRBJ1-5; TRBD1 matches at 8 bases. V was pared by 5 bases and J by 1 base, with 7 bases of the junction left unmatched. The CDR3 covers 16 residues. Looked up from germline, CDR1 is SGHVS and CDR2 is FQNEAQ. In DNA form, the CDR3 reads TGTGCCAGCAGCCCCGGCAGGGGGCTGAGCAATCAGCCCCAGCATTTT. Translation gives CASSPGRGLSNQPQHF.

The chain carries TRBV11-3 and TRBJ2-5; tentatively, D is TRBD1 (6 bases). The germline V and J ends were trimmed by 5 bases and 3 bases, with 19 bases remaining between them. CDR1 and CDR2 from the germline V gene are SGHNT and YENEEA. The length of the CDR3 is 16 residues. CDR3 nucleotide sequence: TGTGCCAGCAGCCCAGGACCTAGACAGGCCAAAGAGACCCAGTACTTC. This gives the protein CASSPGPRQAKETQYF.

This chain links TRBV18 with TRBJ1-2, with a weak D call TRBD1 (5 bases). The CDR3 consists of 16 residues. Between the trimmed V and J ends, which lost 3 bases and 1 base, there was a span of 15 bases. Per the germline V gene, CDR1 is KGHSH and CDR2 is LQKENI. CDR3 residues: CASSPQLGTGNYGYTF. CDR3 DNA: TGTGCCAGCTCACCGCAGTTAGGGACTGGTAACTATGGCTACACCTTC. The full variable domain, its missing parts supplied by reference TRBV18 and TRBJ1-2, is NAGVMQNPRHLVRRRGQEARLRCSPMKGHSHVYWYRQLPEEGLKFMVYLQKENIIDESGMPKERFSAEFPKEGPSILRIQQVVRGDSAAYFCASSPQLGTGNYGYTFGSGTRLTVV.

The chain uses TRBV5-6 and TRBJ2-1; weak D call: TRBD2 (7 bases). This CDR3 contains 19 residues. The V end was cut by 4 bases, the J end by 0 bases, with 23 bases between. CDR1 and CDR2 from the germline V gene are SGHDT and YYEEEE. The chain's CDR3 is CASSRLRGGPPSSYNEQFF. CDR3 bases: TGTGCCAGCAGCCGTCTGCGCGGGGGCCCTCCCAGCTCCTACAATGAGCAGTTCTTC.

The chain couples TRBV7-2 to TRBJ1-5, with 7 bases fitting TRBD1. The V gene's germline CDR1 is SGHTA and CDR2 FQGNSA. V lost 5 bases and J lost 0; bases outside the gene matches: 7. CDR3 length equals 16 residues. Written as DNA, the CDR3 is TGTGCCAGCAGCCCATCGACAGGGATTAGCAATCAGCCCCAGCATTTT. This codes for CASSPSTGISNQPQHF.

The V call is TRBV11-1, the J call TRBJ2-1; 14 nucleotides align to TRBD2. The CDR3 has 16 residues. V shed 5 bases, J shed 4 bases, and the junction held 4 bases outside the gene matches. Per germline, CDR1 SGHAT and CDR2 FQDESV (reference sequence). CDR3 region: CASSGGTSGRYNEQFF. CDR3 bases: TGTGCCAGCAGCGGCGGGACTAGCGGGAGATACAATGAGCAGTTCTTC.

This chain connects TRBV4-3 to TRBJ1-2; D is possibly TRBD1 (5 bases). This CDR3 spans 14 amino acids. Germline values: CDR1 LGHNA, CDR2 YSLEER. V dropped 0 bases and J dropped 5 bases, with 10 bases sitting between them. In nucleotides, the CDR3 is TGCGCCAGCAGCCAAGACCAGGGCCTTTATGGCTACACCTTC. Its translation: CASSQDQGLYGYTF.

The chain joins TRBV9 to TRBJ2-6; 9 nucleotides match TRBD1. V lost 3 bases to trimming and J lost 0 bases; unmatched junction nucleotides: 7. The CDR3 spans 18 residues. Looked up from germline, CDR1 is SGDLS and CDR2 is YYNGEE. The CDR3: CASSEGTGRSSGANVLTF. In DNA form, the CDR3 reads TGTGCCAGCAGCGAGGGGACAGGGCGAAGCTCTGGGGCCAACGTCCTGACTTTC.

The chain combines TRBV30 with TRBJ1-2, with unresolved D. The germline CDR1 and CDR2 sequences are GTSNPN and SVGIG (reference sequence). Trimming stripped 0 bases from V and 3 bases from J, with 8 bases between. The CDR3 covers 13 residues. This CDR3 is CAWSVLRDYGYTF. The CDR3 nucleotides read TGTGCCTGGAGTGTCCTGAGGGACTATGGCTACACCTTC.

The chain uses TRBV7-2 and TRBJ2-1; 8 bases are shared with TRBD2. The CDR3 runs 14 residues. Germline-derived CDR1 and CDR2 are SGHTA and FQGNSA. The junction had 6 bases not matched to a gene; V was cut back by 1 base and J by 10 bases. CDR3 nucleotides: TGTGCCAGCAGCTTAGTCGGGGGGGCAAGGGAGCAGTTCTTC. Protein product: CASSLVGGAREQFF.

This clone was observed once. V and J are TRBV29-1 and TRBJ1-2; D ambiguous. The germline V gene has CDR1 SQVTM and CDR2 ANQGSEA. V was pared by 4 bases and J by 4 bases, with 16 bases between. This CDR3 has 14 residues. The CDR3 is CSVGAGPDPYGYTF. In DNA, the CDR3 is TGCAGCGTTGGGGCTGGCCCTGACCCCTATGGCTACACCTTC.

J is TRBJ2-1 and V is TRBV4-2, with 9 bases that match TRBD2. This CDR3 comprises 16 residues. CDR1 and CDR2 from the germline V gene are LGHNA and YNFKEQ. V dropped 3 bases and J dropped 3; count of bases not matched to a gene: 6. The CDR3 sequence is CASSHLSGGNYNEQFF. CDR3 in DNA: TGTGCCAGCAGCCACCTTAGCGGGGGTAACTACAATGAGCAGTTCTTC.

The chain has TRBV5-1 and TRBJ1-2; 8 positions match TRBD1. The germline gives CDR1 SGHRS, CDR2 YFSETQ. V lost 0 bases and J lost 4; bases outside the gene matches: 5. This CDR3 contains 15 residues. The CDR3 spells CASSLVSGQAYGYTF. CDR3 coding DNA: TGCGCCAGCAGCTTGGTATCGGGACAGGCCTATGGCTACACCTTC. Full variable domain (remainder filled in from reference TRBV5-1 and TRBJ1-2): KAGVTQTPRYLIKTRGQQVTLSCSPISGHRSVSWYQQTPGQGLQFLFEYFSETQRNKGNFPGRFSGRQFSNSRSEMNVSTLELGDSALYLCASSLVSGQAYGYTFGSGTRLTVV.

This sequence joins TRBV10-2 and TRBJ1-1, with 9 nucleotides matching TRBD1. CDR1 and CDR2 from the germline V gene are WSHSY and SAAADI. V dropped 2 bases and J dropped 4; count of bases not matched to a gene: 8. The CDR3 contains 16 residues. Written as DNA, the CDR3 is TGCGCCAGCAGTGAGGGGTTCGGGACAGGGCCCACTGAAGCTTTCTTT. This translates into CASSEGFGTGPTEAFF.

The chain employs TRBV5-4 and TRBJ2-2; TRBD2 aligns across 7 bases. This CDR3 spans 15 amino acids. V gave up 5 bases and J gave up 2 bases; unmatched junction bases: 6. Germline V gene data show CDR1 as SGHNT and CDR2 as YYREEE (reference sequence). The CDR3 nucleotides read TGTGCCAGCAGACACGGGACTATTAACACCGGGGAGCTGTTTTTT. Its protein product is CASRHGTINTGELFF.

V usage is TRBV19 and J usage is TRBJ2-4; D unclear. Trimming left V 2 bases short and J 0 bases short, with 14 bases between. The CDR3 length is 17 residues. The germline CDR1 and CDR2 sequences are LNHDA and SQIVND (reference sequence). CDR3 nucleotides: TGTGCCAGTAGTATACAATACGACACATTAGCCAAAAACATTCAGTACTTC. Protein sequence: CASSIQYDTLAKNIQYF.

This chain uses TRBV5-1 with TRBJ2-6; D call uncertain. CDR1 and CDR2 from the germline V gene are SGHRS and YFSETQ. This CDR3 is 15 amino acids long. Trimming removed 4 bases from V and 3 bases from J, with 11 bases in between. The CDR3 protein is CASSNSSGGANVLTF. CDR3 bases: TGCGCCAGCAGCAACTCCTCCGGTGGGGCCAACGTCCTGACTTTC.

This clone was seen just once. V and J are TRBV19 and TRBJ2-5, with D possibly matching TRBD2 (7 bases). V was clipped by 4 bases and J by 5 bases, with 14 bases between them. There are 14 residues in the CDR3. The germline V gene has CDR1 LNHDA and CDR2 SQIVND (reference sequence). The CDR3 here is CASSSSGQGETQYF. The CDR3 coding sequence is TGTGCCAGTAGTAGTAGCGGGCAGGGGGAGACCCAGTACTTC.

The chain has TRBV6-5 and TRBJ2-3; D not resolved. In germline, CDR1 is MNHEY, CDR2 SVGAGI. CDR3 length: 12 amino acids. V was clipped by 6 bases and J by 6 bases, with 10 bases between them. CDR3 amino acids: CASSLDKDTQYF. The CDR3 bases are TGTGCCAGCAGCCTCGACAAGGATACGCAGTATTTT.

The chain carries TRBV7-2 and TRBJ1-2; possible D gene TRBD1, 6 bases. The germline V gene encodes CDR1 SGHTA and CDR2 FQGNSA. This CDR3 region has 17 residues. Trimming shortened V by 2 bases and J by 4 bases, and 20 bases separated the two germline ends. The CDR3 sequence: CASSLSTGSLRFYGYTF. Here the CDR3 DNA reads TGTGCCAGCAGCTTAAGCACAGGGTCTTTAAGGTTCTATGGCTACACCTTC.

The chain has TRBV7-8 and TRBJ1-2, with D possibly matching TRBD1 (5 bases). V shed 4 bases and J shed 6 bases, with 15 bases lying between them. The CDR3 is made up of 14 amino acids. Germline V gene lookup returns CDR1 SGHVS and CDR2 FQNEAQ. The CDR3, as DNA: TGTGCCAGCAGCTCCTTCTCGGACACCAATGGCTACACCTTC. Residues: CASSSFSDTNGYTF.

In the case of this clone: At one boundary the junction diverges from the germline segment, which might be a read error. This chain connects TRBV7-7 to TRBJ1-1; 7 nucleotides align to TRBD1. CDR1 and CDR2 (germline): SSHAT, FNYEAQ (reference sequence). This CDR3 has 11 amino acids. The CDR3 here is CASSLERGRGF. The CDR3 DNA reads TGTGCCAGCAGCTTAGAAAGGGGGCGCGGGTTT.

A single count supports this clone. The J gene is TRBJ1-4, the V gene TRBV19; D is unclear. The germline CDR1 and CDR2 sequences are LNHDA and SQIVND (reference sequence). This CDR3 region has 10 residues. Between the trimmed V and J ends, which lost 8 bases and 16 bases, there was a span of 14 bases. The CDR3 spells CASGSSRGFF. In DNA, the CDR3 is TGTGCCAGTGGATCGTCGCGAGGGTTTTTT. The variable domain in full, completed from reference TRBV19 and TRBJ1-4, reads DGGITQSPKYLFRKEGQNVTLSCEQNLNHDAMYWYRQDPGQGLRLIYYSQIVNDFQKGDIAEGYSVSREKKESFPLTVTSAQKNPTAFYLCASGSSRGFFGSGTQLSVL.